These 29 T cell receptor beta chains came from one sample sequenced in a study of shared T cell receptors in the human thymus. Generated by immunoSEQ multiplex PCR, the TCRdb table keeps only in-frame clones and is missing some. The sample carries hundreds of thousands of clones, over 75% recorded once. These records were also assigned to another study, of human thymus T cells.

Sequencing was done on a sample of thymocytes. These receptors were collected from a boy under three years old with a congenital heart defect.

The gene calls are TRBV4-1 and TRBJ1-4, with 10 bases that match TRBD1. Germline values: CDR1 MGHRA, CDR2 YSYEKL. The CDR3 totals 16 residues. V shed 1 base and J 4 bases; nucleotides not matched to a gene: 3. Written as DNA, the CDR3 is TGCGCCAGCAGCCAAGGGAGGGACAGGGGTAATGAAAAACTGTTTTTT. As protein: CASSQGRDRGNEKLFF.

The gene calls are TRBV4-2 and TRBJ1-5; 9 bases agree with TRBD1. This CDR3 contains 19 residues. The germline V gene has CDR1 LGHNA and CDR2 YNFKEQ. V shed 0 bases and J 2 bases; nucleotides not matched to a gene: 11. The CDR3 reads CASSQDPTGQGVGNQPQHF. CDR3 nucleotide sequence: TGTGCCAGCAGCCAAGACCCAACGGGACAGGGTGTGGGCAATCAGCCCCAGCATTTT.

This chain connects TRBV15 to TRBJ2-5; TRBD2 aligns across 12 bases. Looked up from germline, CDR1 is LNHNV and CDR2 is YYDKDF (reference sequence). The V and J ends lost 0 bases and 5 bases, in that order; junction bases with no gene match: 1. This CDR3 is 15 amino acids long. The CDR3 sequence is CATSREGTSGETQYF. In DNA, the CDR3 is TGTGCCACCAGCAGAGAAGGGACTAGCGGGGAGACCCAGTACTTC.

The chain recombines TRBV28 with TRBJ2-7; tentative D call: TRBD2 (5 bases). CDR3 length: 13 amino acids. Germline values: CDR1 MDHEN, CDR2 SYDVKM. V dropped 3 bases and J dropped 5 bases, with 11 bases sitting between them. The CDR3 here is CASSFGNRDEQYF. CDR3 DNA sequence: TGTGCCAGCAGTTTCGGGAATAGGGACGAGCAGTACTTC. The full variable domain, in which reference TRBV28 and TRBJ2-7 provide the parts outside the CDR3, is DVKVTQSSRYLVKRTGEKVFLECVQDMDHENMFWYRQDPGLGLRLIYFSYDVKMKEKGDIPEGYSVSREKKERFSLILESASTNQTSMYLCASSFGNRDEQYFGPGTRLTVT.

The V gene is TRBV9, the J gene TRBJ1-4; TRBD1 is a possible D gene (5 bases). Trimming cost V 3 bases and J 8 bases, with 17 bases left between them. The V gene's germline CDR1 is SGDLS and CDR2 YYNGEE. This CDR3 contains 15 residues. The CDR3 coding sequence is TGTGCCAGCAGCGCTCAGGGCGTCGGCGAGGAAAAACTGTTTTTT. This sequence encodes CASSAQGVGEEKLFF.

The J gene is TRBJ2-1, the V gene TRBV27; 7 nucleotides align to TRBD2. V lost 5 bases to trimming and J lost 1 base; unmatched junction nucleotides: 8. CDR3 length: 16 amino acids. Germline CDR1 MNHEY, CDR2 SMNVEV (reference sequence). In DNA, the CDR3 is TGTGCCAGCAGTCCGTCGTTACTAGCGTCCTACAATGAGCAGTTCTTC. Protein: CASSPSLLASYNEQFF.

This chain connects TRBV27 to TRBJ2-7; D not resolved. CDR1 and CDR2 (germline): MNHEY, SMNVEV (reference sequence). Trimming removed 2 bases from V and 6 bases from J, with 8 bases in between. The CDR3 contains 12 residues. The CDR3 region is CASSLASGEQYF. In DNA form, the CDR3 reads TGTGCCAGCAGTTTAGCCAGTGGCGAGCAGTACTTC.

The rearrangement links TRBV10-1 to TRBJ1-2, with 7 bases matching TRBD1. J lost 4 bases, V lost 0 bases, and 11 bases had no gene match. Germline V gene lookup returns CDR1 WNHNN and CDR2 SYGVQD (reference sequence). CDR3 size: 17 residues. CDR3 nucleotide sequence: TGCGCCAGCAGTGAGTCTATCCGGGACAGCACCTTCTATGGCTACACCTTC. As protein: CASSESIRDSTFYGYTF.

V gene TRBV9 combines with J gene TRBJ1-1, with TRBD1 identical over 8 bases. The germline V gene has CDR1 SGDLS and CDR2 YYNGEE. V trimming: 6 bases; J trimming: 0 bases; junction bases outside the gene matches: 4. This CDR3 has 14 amino acids. CDR3 protein: CASTRQGMNTEAFF. In nucleotides, the CDR3 is TGTGCCAGCACAAGACAGGGGATGAACACTGAAGCTTTCTTT.

The chain is built from TRBV4-1 and TRBJ2-7, with 7 positions matching TRBD1. This CDR3 is built from 16 residues. Germline V gene lookup returns CDR1 MGHRA and CDR2 YSYEKL. The V and J ends lost 0 bases and 3 bases, in that order; junction bases with no gene match: 8. The CDR3 region is CASSQDHRGGRYEQYF. Written as DNA, the CDR3 is TGCGCCAGCAGCCAAGACCACAGAGGGGGCCGCTACGAGCAGTACTTC.

The chain employs TRBV5-4 and TRBJ2-3; 7 bases line up with TRBD2. This CDR3 is built from 15 residues. Trimming took 2 bases from V and 3 from J; bases not matched to a gene: 6. Per germline, CDR1 SGHNT and CDR2 YYREEE (reference sequence). CDR3 loop: CASSFPISGTDTQYF. The CDR3 DNA follows: TGTGCCAGCAGCTTCCCTATTAGCGGGACAGATACGCAGTATTTT.

This clone was recorded a few times. V is TRBV5-6 and J is TRBJ1-1; maybe TRBD1 (5 bases). There are 13 residues in the CDR3. V lost 4 bases to trimming and J lost 6 bases, with 13 bases between them. Germline CDR1 reads SGHDT; CDR2 reads YYEEEE. The CDR3 DNA follows: TGTGCCAGCAGCGGAGCAGGGTTCGCTGAAGCTTTCTTT. Its protein product is CASSGAGFAEAFF.

This clone was seen a handful of times. The CDR3: CASRLQVSSNQPQHF. CDR3 DNA sequence: TGTGCCAGCAGGTTACAGGTTTCGAGCAATCAGCCCCAGCATTTT. This chain joins TRBV6-5 and TRBJ1-5, with TRBD1 as a possible D gene (5 bases). This CDR3 has 15 amino acids. The ends were cut back, 6 bases at V and 1 base at J, with 13 bases in the middle. CDR1 is MNHEY, CDR2 SVGAGI, per germline.

The chain carries TRBV6-5 and TRBJ1-5, with D hard to call. CDR1 is MNHEY and CDR2 is SVGAGI in the germline V gene. V lost 8 bases to trimming and J lost 2 bases, with 10 bases between them. The CDR3 extends over 13 amino acids. In nucleotides, the CDR3 is TGTGCCAGCTTGTCTGCGGGCAATCAGCCCCAGCATTTT. Its translation: CASLSAGNQPQHF.

The J gene is TRBJ1-2, the V gene TRBV11-3; 11 nucleotides match TRBD1. V dropped 5 bases and J dropped 3; count of bases not matched to a gene: 8. The CDR3 covers 16 residues. CDR1 SGHNT and CDR2 YENEEA come from the germline V gene. For the CDR3, the DNA is TGTGCCAGCAGCGTAGGCTGGACAGGGGGCGACTATGGCTACACCTTC. Its protein is CASSVGWTGGDYGYTF.

The chain has TRBV9 and TRBJ2-7; 10 positions match TRBD2. Germline V gene lookup returns CDR1 SGDLS and CDR2 YYNGEE. The CDR3 is 15 residues long. Trimming cost V 4 bases and J 6 bases; bases outside gene matches: 10. The CDR3, as DNA: TGTGCCAGCAGCACTAAAGCGGGAGGGCCGGTCGAGCAGTACTTC. It specifies CASSTKAGGPVEQYF.

V is TRBV4-3 and J is TRBJ2-1, with 15 bases lining up with TRBD2. Germline CDR1 reads LGHNA; CDR2 reads YSLEER. The V gene end was trimmed by 3 bases and the J gene end by 1 base; junction bases not matched to a gene: 10. CDR3 size: 20 residues. This CDR3 reads CASSHTPGLAGGSSYNEQFF. As DNA, the CDR3 is TGCGCCAGCAGCCATACACCGGGACTAGCGGGAGGTTCATCCTACAATGAGCAGTTCTTC.

This clone was counted once. This chain uses TRBV29-1 with TRBJ1-1, with 9 nucleotides matching TRBD1. Germline CDR1 SQVTM, CDR2 ANQGSEA. The length of the CDR3 is 14 residues. After removal of 5 bases from V and 1 base from J, the junction contained 5 bases not matched to a gene. Here the CDR3 reads CSVKGDRENTEAFF. Here the CDR3 DNA reads TGCAGCGTTAAAGGGGACAGGGAGAACACTGAAGCTTTCTTT. The full variable domain, its missing parts supplied by reference TRBV29-1 and TRBJ1-1, is SAVISQKPSRDICQRGTSLTIQCQVDSQVTMMFWYRQQPGQSLTLIATANQGSEATYESGFVIDKFPISRPNLTFSTLTVSNMSPEDSSIYLCSVKGDRENTEAFFGQGTRLTVV.

The chain joins TRBV10-3 to TRBJ2-2; TRBD2 matches at 13 bases. Germline V gene lookup returns CDR1 ENHRY and CDR2 SYGVKD. CDR3 length: 17 residues. The V segment lost 3 bases and the J segment 6 bases; nucleotides outside the gene matches: 7. The CDR3 reads CAISERTSGSWAGELFF. In DNA, the CDR3 is TGTGCCATCAGTGAAAGGACTAGCGGGAGTTGGGCCGGGGAGCTGTTTTTT.

This rearrangement joins TRBV18 to TRBJ2-1; 7 nucleotides line up with TRBD1. The CDR3 covers 13 residues. CDR1 and CDR2 from the germline V gene are KGHSH and LQKENI. With 2 bases clipped from V and 6 bases from J, the junction kept 1 base outside the gene matches. The CDR3 is CASSPGTANEQFF. As DNA, the CDR3 is TGTGCCAGCTCACCAGGGACAGCCAATGAGCAGTTCTTC.

The rearrangement joins TRBV18 to TRBJ2-1; D uncertain. The V gene's germline CDR1 is KGHSH and CDR2 LQKENI. CDR3 size: 15 residues. V was pared by 2 bases and J by 0 bases, with 8 bases between. The CDR3 protein is CASSPGVISYNEQFF. The CDR3 DNA reads as TGTGCCAGCTCACCAGGAGTTATCTCCTACAATGAGCAGTTCTTC.

The chain's CDR3 is CASSHPYRQDPNYGYTF. The CDR3 DNA reads as TGTGCCAGCAGTCATCCATACCGACAGGATCCTAACTATGGCTACACCTTC. The J gene is TRBJ1-2, the V gene TRBV5-8; D might be TRBD1 (6 bases). CDR3 length equals 17 residues. Trimming stripped 5 bases from V and 0 bases from J, with 20 bases between. The V gene's germline CDR1 is SGHTS and CDR2 YDEGEE.

The chain employs TRBV6-5 and TRBJ2-2, with a tentative D call TRBD1 (6 bases). V lost 8 bases and J 6 bases, leaving 13 bases between the germline ends. From germline, CDR1 is MNHEY and CDR2 SVGAGI. CDR3 length: 13 residues. CDR3 sequence reads: CASGRSGAGELFF. CDR3 in DNA: TGTGCCAGCGGTCGATCAGGGGCCGGGGAGCTGTTTTTT.

This rearrangement joins TRBV29-1 to TRBJ2-3, with 9 nucleotides matching TRBD2. Germline CDR1 and CDR2: SQVTM and ANQGSEA. V trimming: 0 bases; J trimming: 1 base; junction bases outside the gene matches: 2. The CDR3 runs 15 residues. CDR3 residues: CSVEEREGGTDTQYF. The DNA of the CDR3 is TGCAGCGTTGAAGAGCGGGAGGGCGGCACAGATACGCAGTATTTT.

CDR3 nucleotides: TGTGCCAGCAGACCTACTTACCAAGAGACCCAGTACTTC. It translates to CASRPTYQETQYF. This chain joins TRBV27 and TRBJ2-5; D not certain. Germline values: CDR1 MNHEY, CDR2 SMNVEV (reference sequence). Trimming took 6 bases from V and 0 from J, leaving 8 bases between them. This CDR3 comprises 13 residues.

This clone was detected once. The J gene is TRBJ1-5, the V gene TRBV2, with D perhaps matching TRBD1 (6 bases). CDR3 length equals 18 residues. Trimming pared 1 base from V and 5 bases from J, leaving 21 bases between. Germline CDR1 reads SNHLY; CDR2 reads FYNNEI. The CDR3 loop is CASSEVGASIPVDQPQHF. CDR3 DNA: TGTGCCAGCAGTGAAGTGGGGGCCTCGATTCCAGTCGATCAGCCCCAGCATTTT.

The chain carries TRBV4-3 and TRBJ2-1, with D possibly being TRBD2 (6 bases). Germline CDR1 and CDR2: LGHNA and YSLEER. The V end lost 4 bases, the J end lost 8 bases, and 21 bases lay between the germline ends. The CDR3 extends over 16 amino acids. The CDR3: CASSLQTRGLRDEQFF. CDR3 DNA: TGCGCCAGCAGCCTACAGACTAGAGGTTTAAGAGATGAGCAGTTCTTC.

In regard to this clone: The same CDR3 arises from other DNA sequences in this sample as well. V gene TRBV6-5 combines with J gene TRBJ1-1; D not resolved. The germline CDR1 and CDR2 sequences are MNHEY and SVGAGI. V was trimmed by 0 bases and J by 1 base, leaving 6 bases between them. The CDR3 covers 14 residues. In DNA form, the CDR3 reads TGTGCCAGCAGTTACTCCGCAGGGAACACTGAAGCTTTCTTT. It translates to CASSYSAGNTEAFF.

This sequence joins TRBV10-2 and TRBJ1-5, with 7 nucleotides matching TRBD1. CDR3 size: 20 residues. Germline assignment: CDR1 WSHSY and CDR2 SAAADI. The V gene end was trimmed by 6 bases and the J gene end by 6 bases; junction bases not matched to a gene: 26. The CDR3 loop reads CASSPRRQGQIDSGIQPQHF. CDR3 sequence (DNA): TGCGCCAGCAGCCCAAGGAGACAGGGCCAAATTGATTCAGGTATTCAGCCCCAGCATTTT.